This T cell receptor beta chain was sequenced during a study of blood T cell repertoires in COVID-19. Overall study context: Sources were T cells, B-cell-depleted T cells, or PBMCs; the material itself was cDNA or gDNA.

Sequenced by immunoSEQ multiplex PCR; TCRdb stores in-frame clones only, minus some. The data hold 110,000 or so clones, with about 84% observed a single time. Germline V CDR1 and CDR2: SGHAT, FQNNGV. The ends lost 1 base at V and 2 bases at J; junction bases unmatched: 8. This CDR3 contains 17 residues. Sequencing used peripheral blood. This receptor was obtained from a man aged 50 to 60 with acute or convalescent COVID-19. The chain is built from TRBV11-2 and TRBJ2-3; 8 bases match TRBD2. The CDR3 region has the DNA TGTGCCAGCAGCTTAGGACGGACGGGGGGGAACACAGATACGCAGTATTTT. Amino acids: CASSLGRTGGNTDTQYF.